This is a list of T cell receptor beta chains from one sample in a study of blood T cells in healthy people across ages. TCRdb used MiXCR to reprocess the 5' RACE reads, holding one entry per CDR3 protein. The sample lists about 510,000 distinct CDR3 sequences; about 27% were seen once. This sample also appeared in a second study, on T cells of mothers and their children.

Sequenced: blood. Source of these receptors: a boy aged 2 to 9 in good health. The CDR3 runs from the conserved cysteine through the conserved F or W. D genes are given only for firm matches. Some rows mark clone size as missing; the rest say once, few, many or name a class of expanded clone.

size,V,J,D,DNA,CDR3
few,TRBV29-1,TRBJ2-4,TRBD1,TGCAGCGTTGAAGAAAGGGGGACAGGGACGGCCAAAAACATTCAGTACTTC,CSVEERGTGTAKNIQYF
few,TRBV3-1,TRBJ2-7,NA,TGTGCCAGCAGCCAAGATGTAAGCTACTACGAGCAGTACTTC,CASSQDVSYYEQYF
NA,TRBV30,TRBJ1-6,NA,TGTGCCTGGAGTACGGACGGGGATGTATCCCTCCACTTT,CAWSTDGDVSLHF
few,TRBV2,TRBJ2-3,TRBD1,TGTGCCAGCAAGGGGACAGCTCTATTGGATACGCAGTATTTT,CASKGTALLDTQYF
NA,TRBV20-1,TRBJ2-3,NA,TGCAGTGCTAGAGGGCCAAGGCCAGATACGCAGTATTTT,CSARGPRPDTQYF
many,TRBV7-6,TRBJ2-7,TRBD1,TGTGCCAGCAGCGGGACAGTCTCCTACGAGCAGTACTTC,CASSGTVSYEQYF
NA,TRBV6-5,TRBJ1-1,TRBD1,TGTGCCAGCAGTCACAGGACAGGGGTTGAAGCTTTCTTT,CASSHRTGVEAFF
NA,TRBV4-3,TRBJ2-3,TRBD2,TGCGCCAGCAGCCAAGATCCGACTAGCGGGAGGCCCCGTACAGATACGCAGTATTTT,CASSQDPTSGRPRTDTQYF
few,TRBV12-3/TRBV12-4,TRBJ2-1,TRBD2,TGTGCCAGCAGCCCTCTCGGGACTAGCGGGCGGGTCAATGAGCAGTTCTTC,CASSPLGTSGRVNEQFF
NA,TRBV11-2,TRBJ2-3,NA,TGTGCCAGCAGCTTAGTGGTAACCCCCACTCATACGCAGTATTTT,CASSLVVTPTHTQYF
NA,TRBV7-9,TRBJ1-2,NA,TGTGCCAGCAGCTTAGTACAGGGAGGGTATGGCTACACCTTC,CASSLVQGGYGYTF
NA,TRBV5-1,TRBJ2-2,TRBD2,TGCGCCAGCAGCTTGGCCCCAGCGGGAGCGGCCACCGGGGAGCTGTTTTTT,CASSLAPAGAATGELFF
NA,TRBV4-3,TRBJ2-2,TRBD2,TGCGCCAGCAGCCAAGTTGGCGGGAGGGCCCTGACCGGGGAGCTGTTTTTT,CASSQVGGRALTGELFF
NA,TRBV5-5,TRBJ1-6,TRBD1,TGTGCCAGCAGCTTGAGAGGGGGCAGGGTCTCACCCCTCCACTTT,CASSLRGGRVSPLHF
NA,TRBV9,TRBJ2-5,TRBD1,TGTGCCAGCAGCAGACGCCTAGACAGGGCCCGAAAGGAAGAGACCCAGTACTTC,CASSRRLDRARKEETQYF
NA,TRBV10-2,TRBJ2-5,NA,TGCGCCAGCCAGGGGTACCAAGAGACCCAGTACTTC,CASQGYQETQYF
few,TRBV28,TRBJ2-2,TRBD1,TGTGCCAGCAGTTTGGAAAACAGGGGGCTTACCGGGGAGCTGTTTTTT,CASSLENRGLTGELFF
few,TRBV6-5,TRBJ2-1,TRBD2,TGTGCCAGCAGTTACTCGGTCAATGGGCTAGCGGGAGCCGGTGAGCAGTTCTTC,CASSYSVNGLAGAGEQFF
NA,TRBV11-1,TRBJ2-7,TRBD1,TGTGCCAGCAGCTTACGGACAGGGGGTTACTACGAGCAGTACTTC,CASSLRTGGYYEQYF
NA,TRBV20-1,TRBJ1-5,TRBD1,TGCAGTGCTAACAAGGGTGGGAGCAGGGGGCCGGATCAGCCCCAGCATTTT,CSANKGGSRGPDQPQHF
few,TRBV20-1,TRBJ2-1,NA,TGCAGTGCCCATGGGGTGCTGCGGTATAACAATGAGCAGTTCTTC,CSAHGVLRYNNEQFF